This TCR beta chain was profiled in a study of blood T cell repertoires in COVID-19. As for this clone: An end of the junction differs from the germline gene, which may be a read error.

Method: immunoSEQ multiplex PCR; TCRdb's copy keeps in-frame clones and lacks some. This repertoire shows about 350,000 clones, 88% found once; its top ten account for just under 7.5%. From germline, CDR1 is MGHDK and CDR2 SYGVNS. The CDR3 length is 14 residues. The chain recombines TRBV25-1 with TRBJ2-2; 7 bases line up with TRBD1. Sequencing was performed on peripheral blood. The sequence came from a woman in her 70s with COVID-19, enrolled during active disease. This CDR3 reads CASTEGGGGGELFF. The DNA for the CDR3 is TGTGCCAGCACTGAAGGGGGCGGTGGCGGGGAGCTGTTTTTT. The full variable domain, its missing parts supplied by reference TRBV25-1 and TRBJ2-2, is EADIYQTPRYLVIGTGKKITLECSQTMGHDKMYWYQQDPGMELHLIHYSYGVNSTEKGDLSSESTVSRIRTEHFPLTLESARPSHTSQYLCASTEGGGGGELFFGEGSRLTVL.